This record looks at one T cell receptor (beta chain) sequence and its context. This clonotype was seen only once. It lacks a known antigen. Just one base apart from a much larger clone, this may be a read error. This entry comes from a study of T cells after yellow fever vaccination (dated by TCRdb to the late 2010s). A note on the overall study: Libraries from fractions with low cell numbers were prepared with the SMART-Seq v4 Ultra Low Input RNA kit. Bulk TCR alpha and beta repertoires were sequenced longitudinally to track T-cell clones before and after primary and booster YFV17D yellow fever vaccination. The cohort comprised two healthy male donors, one aged 18 to 30 and one aged 30 to 40 years. Blood was drawn at multiple timepoints before and after primary and secondary immunization, with bulk PBMC replicates and cell subsets isolated.

Synthesis of TCR cDNA relied on 5'RACE template switching, a step that introduced a universal primer site along with unique molecular identifiers. Priming of cDNA synthesis was performed from both the TCR alpha and TCR beta constant segments. Library amplification involved two PCR steps, and the second step added sample barcodes and sequencing adapters. Sequencing of the libraries was done on either Illumina HiSeq 2500 (2x100 bp) or NovaSeq (2x150 bp). As for the original processing: Demultiplexing of reads and collapsing into UMI consensus sequences were performed with MIGEC, and V(D)J alignment was carried out with MiXCR. Clonotypes responding to the vaccine were identified with edgeR on replicate PBMC samples, with the criteria of FDR below 0.01 and a log2 fold change above 5 up to day 15. Each bulk clonotype was labeled CD4 or CD8 based on which sequenced repertoire, CD4 or CD8, contained the clonotype at higher abundance. TCRdb passed the public sequencing reads through fastp at Q25 and MiXCR, retaining productive beta sequences. One record per CDR3 amino acid sequence lists the most common genes and DNA. For this entry, the V and J calls and clone size follow TCRdb and not the study's own pipeline. Across this sample there are roughly 140,000 distinct CDR3 sequences, with 6.5% to 8.5% seen only once. Roughly 0.71% of the sample lies in the top ten.

From cysteine to phenylalanine, the CDR3 is 16 amino acids long. Of the read, only the CDR3 DNA is kept; its 48 bases are in frame from base 1. The germline V gene yields SGHTA for CDR1 and FQGTGA for CDR2. Read against the paper, the sample's treatment or condition label means: live attenuated yellow fever vaccine strain. A standard Ficoll-Paque protocol was used to isolate PBMCs from peripheral blood. Dynabeads CD4 and CD8 positive selection kits were used to isolate CD4 and CD8 T-cell fractions. TriZol was used to extract RNA from bulk PBMCs, from CD4 and CD8 fractions, and from dextramer-positive and dextramer-negative fractions. General study outcomes and caveats: A small fraction of clonotypes appeared in both the CD4 and CD8 compartments, likely as a result of convergent recombination. The study included only a couple of donors, which limits how far the findings can be generalized. The secondary T-cell response was weaker than the primary response but faster, peaking on day 5 instead of day 15. FACS-sorted repertoires could contain abundant contaminating clonotypes from the bulk population, so computational filtering was required. After the booster, most clones that had expanded after primary vaccination were detected again (over 95% of CD4 and around 88% of CD8), suggesting broad maintenance of memory.

The clonotype was recovered from a man younger than 40 who received the YFV17D yellow fever vaccine. The specimen comprised CD4+ T cells sorted from PBMCs, sampled 5 days after the yellow fever booster vaccination. The V gene is TRBV7-3 and the J gene is TRBJ1-1; 12 central nucleotides agree with TRBD1. The sequence in DNA is TGTGACAGCAGCCCGGGACAGGGGGCGGTGGCCACTGAAGCTTTCTTT. This translates into CDSSPGQGAVATEAFF.